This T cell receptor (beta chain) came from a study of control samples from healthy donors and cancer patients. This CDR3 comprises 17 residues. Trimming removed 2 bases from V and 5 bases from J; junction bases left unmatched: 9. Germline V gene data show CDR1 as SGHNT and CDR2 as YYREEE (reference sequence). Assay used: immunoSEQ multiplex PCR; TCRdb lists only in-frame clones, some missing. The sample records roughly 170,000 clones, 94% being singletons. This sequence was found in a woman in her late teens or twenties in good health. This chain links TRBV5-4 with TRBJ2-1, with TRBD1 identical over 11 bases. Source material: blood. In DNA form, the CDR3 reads TGTGCCAGCAGCTTCGGCGCAGGGACAGGGGGGGACAATGAGCAGTTCTTC. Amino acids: CASSFGAGTGGDNEQFF. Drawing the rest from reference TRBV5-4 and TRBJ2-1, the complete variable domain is ETGVTQSPTHLIKTRGQQVTLRCSSQSGHNTVSWYQQALGQGPQFIFQYYREEENGRGNFPPRFSGLQFPNYSSELNVNALELDDSALYLCASSFGAGTGGDNEQFFGPGTRLTVL.